This TCR beta chain stems from a study of Ad26.COV2.S vaccination and SARS-CoV-2 variants. The treatment is: 19 received Ad26.COV2.S at low or high dose, single or two shots; several received placebo; per-sample allocation not given. Day 63 after the first injection of vaccine or placebo was the sampling time. TCRdb's copy holds only in-frame clones and misses some; the assay was immunoSEQ multiplex PCR. Of around 450,000 clones listed, 90% are singletons. The germline V and J ends were trimmed by 5 bases and 8 bases, with 10 bases remaining between them. The length of the CDR3 is 10 residues. The germline CDR1 and CDR2 sequences are GTSNPN and SVGIG (reference sequence).

This sequence joins TRBV30 and TRBJ2-7; D remains ambiguous. This sequence was found in a person aged 18 to 59 who received the Ad26.COV2.S COVID-19 vaccine or a placebo. The sequences come from peripheral blood, collected in a trial of Ad26.COV2.S vaccine versus placebo. CDR3 DNA sequence: TGTGCCTGGGGAAGGAACCAGCAGTACTTC. It is translated as CAWGRNQQYF.